The T cell receptor (beta chain) described here comes from a study of blood T cell repertoires in COVID-19. On the study more broadly: COVID-19 samples collected from the United States, Italy and Spain covered acute and convalescent phases. T cells, B-cell-depleted T cells, or PBMCs provided the cDNA or gDNA that served as material.

CDR3 size: 16 residues. The ends lost 5 bases at V and 0 bases at J; junction bases unmatched: 6. The germline V gene has CDR1 ENHRY and CDR2 SYGVKD. Source study methods: Estimation of nucleated cell counts was performed using reference gene primer amplification. Repertoires were generated with immunoSEQ multiplex PCR, while TCRdb's copy carries only in-frame clones and drops some. For V, J and clone size, that table is used; D and trimming come from the DNA. The sample consists of about 170,000 clones, around 89% of them appearing once. The chain combines TRBV10-3 with TRBJ1-2; 10 bases agree with TRBD1. Sample: peripheral blood. This receptor was taken from a man in his sixties with acute or convalescent COVID-19. CDR3 residues: CAISQRQGATNYGYTF. As DNA, the CDR3 is TGTGCCATCAGTCAAAGACAGGGGGCTACTAACTATGGCTACACCTTC.